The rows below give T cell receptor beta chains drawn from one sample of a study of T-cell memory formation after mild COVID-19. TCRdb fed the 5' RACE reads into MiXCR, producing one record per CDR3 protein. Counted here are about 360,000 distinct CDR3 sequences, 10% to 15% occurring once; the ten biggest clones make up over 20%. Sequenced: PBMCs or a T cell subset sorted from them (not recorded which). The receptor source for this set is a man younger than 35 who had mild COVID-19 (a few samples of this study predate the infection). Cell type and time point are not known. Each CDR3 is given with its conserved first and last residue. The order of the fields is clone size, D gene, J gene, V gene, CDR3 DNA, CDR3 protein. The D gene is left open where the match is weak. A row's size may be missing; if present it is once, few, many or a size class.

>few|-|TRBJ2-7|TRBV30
TGTGCCTGGAGCCCCGGGGGAGGCTACGAGCAGTACTTC
CAWSPGGGYEQYF
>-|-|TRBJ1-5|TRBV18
TGTGCCAGCTCACCACGGGCGGATAATAGCAATCAGCCCCAGCATTTT
CASSPRADNSNQPQHF
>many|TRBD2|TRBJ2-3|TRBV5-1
TGCGCCAGCAGCTTGGGGACTAGCGGAGATACGCAGTATTTT
CASSLGTSGDTQYF
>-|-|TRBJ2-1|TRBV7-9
TGTGCCAGCAGCCCCCCGGGACGGAGCCCATTGGATGAGCAGTTCTTC
CASSPPGRSPLDEQFF
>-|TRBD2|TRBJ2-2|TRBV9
TGTGCCAGCAGCGGAACTAGCGGGGGAAACACCGGGGAGCTGTTTTTT
CASSGTSGGNTGELFF
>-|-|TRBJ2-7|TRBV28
TGTGCCAGCAGTTTGGCTCCCGTCGGGCAGTACTTC
CASSLAPVGQYF
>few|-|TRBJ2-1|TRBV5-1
TGCGCCAGCAGCTTGGCCCCAGGGTATTGGAATGAGCAGTTCTTC
CASSLAPGYWNEQFF
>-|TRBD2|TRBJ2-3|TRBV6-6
TGTGCCAGCAGTTACCTCATTTCACCGGGGGGAGATACGCAGTATTTT
CASSYLISPGGDTQYF
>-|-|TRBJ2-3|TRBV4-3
TGCGCCAGCAGCCAAGTTGGACGGAGGCAGGGAACAGATACGCAGTATTTT
CASSQVGRRQGTDTQYF
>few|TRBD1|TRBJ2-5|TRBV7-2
TGTGCAAGCAGCTACCGGGACAGGGGTGGGGAGACCCAGTACTTC
CASSYRDRGGETQYF
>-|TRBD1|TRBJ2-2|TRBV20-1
TGCAGTGCTAAAAGGGACAGCTTTAACACCGGGGAGCTGTTTTTT
CSAKRDSFNTGELFF
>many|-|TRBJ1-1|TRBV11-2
TGTGCCAGCAGCCAAACCTTAGATAGGAAAGGGGGTCCTTTCTTT
CASSQTLDRKGGPFF
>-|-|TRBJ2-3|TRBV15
TGTGCCACCAGCATCGGGGCCAGGGTAACAGATACGCAGTATTTT
CATSIGARVTDTQYF
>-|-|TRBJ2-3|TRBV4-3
TGCGCCAGCAGCCAAGAAAGAAGCGGCTCATGGGCAGATACGCAGTATTTT
CASSQERSGSWADTQYF
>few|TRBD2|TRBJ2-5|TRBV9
TGTGCCAGCAGCGTAGAAGGCCTAGCGGGGGGGCTCGGGACCCAGTACTTC
CASSVEGLAGGLGTQYF
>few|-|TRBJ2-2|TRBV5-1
TGCGCCAGCAGCTTGGATCTTCGGGATGTGGGGAACACCGGGGAGCTGTTTTTT
CASSLDLRDVGNTGELFF
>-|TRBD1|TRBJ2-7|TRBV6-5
TGTGCCAGCCGCCACTACAGGGGTATCCACGAGCAGTACTTC
CASRHYRGIHEQYF
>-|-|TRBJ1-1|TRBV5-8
TGTGCCAGCCCTGGACAGAGGCTTGAAGCTTTCTTT
CASPGQRLEAFF
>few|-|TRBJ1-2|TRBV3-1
TGTGCCAGCAGCCAAGTCGGCCCCGGCTACACCTTC
CASSQVGPGYTF
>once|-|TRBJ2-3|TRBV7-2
TGTGCCAGCAGCTTATTGGAGTTCGGCACAGATACGCAGTATTTT
CASSLLEFGTDTQYF
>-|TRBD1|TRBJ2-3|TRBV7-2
TGTGCCAGCAGCTCCGCACAGGGGGTCACAGATACGCAGTATTTT
CASSSAQGVTDTQYF
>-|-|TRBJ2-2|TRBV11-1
TGTGCCAGCAGCTTTGGGGAAGGGACCGGGGAGCTGTTTTTT
CASSFGEGTGELFF
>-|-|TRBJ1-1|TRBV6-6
TGTGCCAGCAGCGTAGAGGCTATGAACACTGAAGCTTTCTTT
CASSVEAMNTEAFF
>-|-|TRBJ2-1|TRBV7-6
TGTGCCAGCAGCTTAGGTCCCGCGGGCGGTGAGCAGTTCTTC
CASSLGPAGGEQFF
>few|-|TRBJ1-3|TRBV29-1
TGCAGCGTTGGCCCCAGCTCTGGAAACACCATATATTTT
CSVGPSSGNTIYF
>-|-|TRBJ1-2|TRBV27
TGTGCCAGCAGTCAAGGGACCTGGGGCTATGGCTACACCTTC
CASSQGTWGYGYTF
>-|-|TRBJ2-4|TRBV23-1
TGCGCCAGCAGTCAAGGGGGACCAGCCAAAAACATTCAGTACTTC
CASSQGGPAKNIQYF
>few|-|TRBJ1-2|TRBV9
TGTGCCAGCAGCCCCAACTTTCAGGGGAGTGGCTACACCTTC
CASSPNFQGSGYTF
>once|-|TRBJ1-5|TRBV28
TGTGCCAGTCAACAGGTCTCGAGCAATCAGCCCCAGCATTTT
CASQQVSSNQPQHF
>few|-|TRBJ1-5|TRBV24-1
TGTGCCACCAGTGATCGCCACCCCGTTAATCAGCCCCAGCATTTT
CATSDRHPVNQPQHF
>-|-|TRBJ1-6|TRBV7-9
TGTGCCAGCAGCACCGCTTCCCATTCACCCCTCCACTTT
CASSTASHSPLHF
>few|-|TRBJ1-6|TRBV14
TGTGCCAGCAGCCTCGGACGAAAGAGCTCCTATAATTCACCCCTCCACTTT
CASSLGRKSSYNSPLHF
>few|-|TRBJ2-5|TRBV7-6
TGTGCCAGCAGCTTAGCAGCGGCGACCGCTACCCAAGAGACCCAGTACTTC
CASSLAAATATQETQYF
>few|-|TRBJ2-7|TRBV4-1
TGCGCCAGCAGCCAAGCTCAGGGGACCAACTACGAGCAGTACTTC
CASSQAQGTNYEQYF
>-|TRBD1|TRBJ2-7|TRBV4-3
TGCGCCAGCAGCCGATACGGACAGGGCAACTACGAGCAGTACTTC
CASSRYGQGNYEQYF
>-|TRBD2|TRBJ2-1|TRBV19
TGTGCCAGTAGTACTTTCGGACTAGCCCACAATGAGCAGTTCTTC
CASSTFGLAHNEQFF
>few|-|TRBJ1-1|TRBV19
TGTGCCAGTAACGGGGGCGCGATGAACACTGAAGCTTTCTTT
CASNGGAMNTEAFF
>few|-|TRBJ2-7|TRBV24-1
TGTGCCACCAGTGCCGGAACAACAGGGAGATACGAGCAGTACTTC
CATSAGTTGRYEQYF
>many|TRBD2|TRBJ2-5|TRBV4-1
TGCGCCAGCAGCCAAGACGGACTAGCGGAGACCCAGTACTTC
CASSQDGLAETQYF
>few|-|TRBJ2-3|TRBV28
TGTGCCAGCAGCAGGGTATGGGGCACAGATACGCAGTATTTT
CASSRVWGTDTQYF
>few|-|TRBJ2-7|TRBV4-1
TGCGCCAGCAGCCAAGAAACAGGATTTATGGGGGAGCAGTACTTC
CASSQETGFMGEQYF
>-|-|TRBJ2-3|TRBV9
TGTGCCAGCAGCGTAGCCGGGAACACAGATACGCAGTATTTT
CASSVAGNTDTQYF
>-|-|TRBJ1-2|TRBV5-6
TGTGCCAGCCATCAGGGAGGAGGTGGCTACACCTTC
CASHQGGGGYTF